The 13 T cell receptor beta chains in this list originate from one sample, sequenced in a study of regulatory T cells in long-lasting Graves disease. Time point specified: newly diagnosed GD, antithyroid drugs for less than 3 months. The TCR library was prepared using RNA isolated from PBMCs. Building the TCR beta libraries relied on iRepertoire HTBI primers, and CDR3 regions underwent Arm-PCR. TCRdb reanalysed the multiplex PCR reads using MiXCR and keeps one entry per CDR3 protein. The table has 400,000 to 500,000 distinct CDR3 sequences, about 15% seen once. The same sample was also studied in work on T cells in Graves' hyperthyroidism and ophthalmopathy.

This specimen consisted of peripheral blood mononuclear cells (PBMCs), obtained at new diagnosis, from a patient treated with antithyroid drugs. Receptors were obtained from a woman aged 18 to 35 with Graves disease.

This clonotype turned up a few times. The V gene is TRBV12-3 or TRBV12-4, the J gene TRBJ1-4; D is perhaps TRBD1 (5 bases). The length of the CDR3 is 16 residues. Trimming left V 6 bases short and J 11 bases short, with 25 bases between. The CDR3 coding sequence is TGTGCCAGCAGCTACGAGGGGAGGCCAGGGCTTGGGAAACTGTTTTTT. Encoded protein: CASSYEGRPGLGKLFF.

A few counts support this clonotype. The gene calls are TRBV24-1 and TRBJ2-1; 9 positions match TRBD2. Trimming at V came to 4 bases and at J to 5 bases, leaving 11 bases not matched to a gene. CDR1 and CDR2 from the germline V gene are KGHDR and SFDVKD. The CDR3 sequence is 17 residues long. The chain's CDR3 is CATSESNEASGNNEQFF. In nucleotides, the CDR3 is TGTGCCACCAGTGAGTCAAATGAGGCTAGCGGGAACAATGAGCAGTTCTTC.

This clonotype was recorded a few times. The V call is TRBV7-2, the J call TRBJ2-1; TRBD2 matches 9 bases. Germline V lookup: CDR1 SGHTA, CDR2 FQGNSA. The CDR3 has 17 residues. J gave up 4 bases and V 6 bases, and 13 bases lay outside the gene matches. DNA for the CDR3: TGTGCCAGCAGTTTGCCGCGGACTAGCGAATTATACAATGAGCAGTTCTTC. It specifies CASSLPRTSELYNEQFF.

This clonotype was counted ten times or more. The chain couples TRBV12-3 or TRBV12-4 to TRBJ2-6; TRBD1 aligns across 7 bases. V lost 5 bases to trimming and J lost 4 bases; unmatched junction nucleotides: 5. The CDR3 length is 15 residues. In DNA form, the CDR3 reads TGTGCCAGCAGTCGAAGGGGGCAAGGGGCCAACGTCCTGACTTTC. This encodes CASSRRGQGANVLTF.

This clonotype has at least ten counts. The chain links TRBV7-2 to TRBJ2-5, with D maybe TRBD1 (6 bases). V shed 5 bases and J shed 5 bases, with 15 bases lying between them. Germline loops: CDR1 SGHTA, CDR2 FQGNSA. CDR3 length: 14 residues. The CDR3 coding sequence is TGTGCCAGCAGCCCACAGGGTGTCGGTGAGACCCAGTACTTC. It translates to CASSPQGVGETQYF.

This clonotype turned up a few times. The chain uses TRBV7-9 and TRBJ2-7, with a possible D match to TRBD1 (6 bases). Germline V gene lookup returns CDR1 SEHNR and CDR2 FQNEAQ (reference sequence). The CDR3 length is 13 residues. V lost 5 bases and J 3 bases, leaving 11 bases between the germline ends. CDR3 in amino acids: CASSTQDSYEQYF. The CDR3, as DNA: TGTGCCAGCAGCACACAGGACAGCTACGAGCAGTACTTC.

This chain links TRBV30 with TRBJ1-5; D is ambiguous. Trimming cost V 0 bases and J 4 bases, with 10 bases left between them. There are 14 residues in the CDR3. CDR1 and CDR2 from the germline V gene are GTSNPN and SVGIG (reference sequence). The CDR3 sequence: CAWSVALMNQPQHF. Written as DNA, the CDR3 is TGTGCCTGGAGTGTAGCCCTAATGAATCAGCCCCAGCATTTT.

This clonotype was observed many times. This chain links TRBV20-1 with TRBJ1-5; 8 bases match TRBD1. The CDR3 totals 13 residues. Germline V gene sequence: CDR1 DFQATT, CDR2 SNEGSKA (reference sequence). The CDR3 loop is CSVQGAQSQPQHF. CDR3 nucleotide sequence: TGCAGCGTTCAGGGGGCGCAAAGTCAGCCCCAGCATTTT.

This clonotype was seen a handful of times. This rearrangement joins TRBV6-2 or TRBV6-3 to TRBJ2-7; D is undetermined. The V and J ends lost 2 bases and 2 bases respectively, with 7 bases between them. This CDR3 contains 13 residues. CDR1 and CDR2 (germline): MNHEY, SVGEGT. The CDR3 loop reads CASSYEQTYEQYF. Here the CDR3 DNA reads TGTGCCAGCAGTTACGAGCAGACCTACGAGCAGTACTTC.

This clonotype was seen only a few times. The CDR3 bases are TGTGCCAGCAGATCGACAGACCCTAGCGAGCAGTACTTC. Its protein product is CASRSTDPSEQYF. The V gene is TRBV27, the J gene TRBJ2-7, with D tentatively TRBD1 (5 bases). The CDR3 extends over 13 amino acids. V lost 6 bases and J lost 6, with 15 bases in between. Per germline, CDR1 MNHEY and CDR2 SMNVEV (reference sequence).

There are many counts of this clonotype. V and J are TRBV27 and TRBJ2-7, with D possibly being TRBD2 (6 bases). This CDR3 spans 13 amino acids. CDR1 and CDR2 from the germline V gene are MNHEY and SMNVEV (reference sequence). Trimming took off 6 bases at V and 3 bases at J, with 12 bases between the two ends. As DNA, the CDR3 is TGTGCCAGCAGGCCAGGGAGGCACTACGAGCAGTACTTC. As protein: CASRPGRHYEQYF.

This clonotype has only a few counts. V gene TRBV15 combines with J gene TRBJ2-2; TRBD1 is a possible D gene (6 bases). V lost 2 bases, J lost 3 bases, and 10 bases lay in between. Germline CDR1 is LNHNV and CDR2 is YYDKDF (reference sequence). The CDR3 consists of 15 residues. CDR3 DNA sequence: TGTGCCACCAGCAGACCCCGACAGGACACCGGGGAGCTGTTTTTT. As protein: CATSRPRQDTGELFF.

This clonotype was seen a few times. The CDR3 bases are TGTGCCAGCAGCGTAGAAACAGGGGGCGTTTACGAGCAGTACTTC. Its translation: CASSVETGGVYEQYF. The genes are TRBV9 and TRBJ2-7; TRBD1 agrees at 9 bases. V shed 0 bases and J 4 bases; nucleotides not matched to a gene: 5. This CDR3 has 15 amino acids. CDR1 is SGDLS and CDR2 is YYNGEE in the germline V gene. Full variable domain (remainder filled in from reference TRBV9 and TRBJ2-7): DSGVTQTPKHLITATGQRVTLRCSPRSGDLSVYWYQQSLDQGLQFLIQYYNGEERAKGNILERFSAQQFPDLHSELNLSSLELGDSALYFCASSVETGGVYEQYFGPGTRLTVT.